This T cell receptor (beta chain) emerged from a study of cytomegalovirus exposure and HLA in healthy donors. Study observations and caveats: According to the study, approximately 150 TCR beta chains were cytomegalovirus-associated.

Germline CDR1 is SQVTM and CDR2 is ANQGSEA. V was clipped by 2 bases and J by 5 bases; unmatched bases: 6. CDR3 size: 15 residues. The validation cohort, a group of roughly 120 subjects, included the donors and was separate from the roughly 700-subject first cohort. Generated by immunoSEQ multiplex PCR, the TCRdb table keeps only in-frame clones and is missing some. Of approximately 300,000 clones listed, more than 80% are singletons. For this clone: Its target is unknown.

The chain is built from TRBV29-1 and TRBJ2-5; 12 bases are shared with TRBD2. This TCR came from a woman younger than 35 in good health and CMV-seronegative. Material: PBMCs. The CDR3 reads CSVERLAGVWETQYF. DNA for the CDR3: TGCAGCGTTGAAAGACTAGCGGGAGTATGGGAGACCCAGTACTTC.